The following is a T cell receptor (beta chain) sequence with its context. Its antigen is still unknown. The sample belongs to a study of cytomegalovirus exposure and HLA in healthy donors. The study's findings and limits: Links to common viral pathogens appeared, in a later analysis, for several of the most significant clusters.

The PCR made use of 60 Vbeta and 13 Jbeta primers. Profiling relied on immunoSEQ multiplex PCR, and the TCRdb table lists in-frame clones only, not all of them. The sample contains about 180,000 clones, around 80% of which appear only once. V dropped 6 bases and J dropped 1 base, with 9 bases sitting between them. CDR3 size: 13 residues. Germline loops: CDR1 MNHNY, CDR2 SVGAGI (reference sequence). The J gene is TRBJ2-5, the V gene TRBV6-6, with a tentative D call TRBD1 (5 bases). The sample consisted of PBMCs. The clonotype comes from a man in his forties or fifties in good health and CMV-seronegative. In DNA form, the CDR3 reads TGTGCCAGCAGCCGACAGTCCCAAGAGACCCAGTACTTC. As protein: CASSRQSQETQYF.